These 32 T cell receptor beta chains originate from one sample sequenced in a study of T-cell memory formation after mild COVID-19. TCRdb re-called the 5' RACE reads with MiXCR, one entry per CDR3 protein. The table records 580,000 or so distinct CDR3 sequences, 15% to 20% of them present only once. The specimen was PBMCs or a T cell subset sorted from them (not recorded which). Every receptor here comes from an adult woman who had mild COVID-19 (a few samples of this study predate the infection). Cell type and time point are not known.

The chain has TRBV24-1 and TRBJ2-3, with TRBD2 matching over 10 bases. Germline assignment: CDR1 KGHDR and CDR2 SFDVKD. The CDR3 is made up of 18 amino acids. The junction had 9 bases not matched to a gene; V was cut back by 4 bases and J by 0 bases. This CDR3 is CATSDRKREGISTDTQYF. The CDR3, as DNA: TGTGCCACCAGTGACCGCAAGCGGGAGGGTATAAGCACAGATACGCAGTATTTT.

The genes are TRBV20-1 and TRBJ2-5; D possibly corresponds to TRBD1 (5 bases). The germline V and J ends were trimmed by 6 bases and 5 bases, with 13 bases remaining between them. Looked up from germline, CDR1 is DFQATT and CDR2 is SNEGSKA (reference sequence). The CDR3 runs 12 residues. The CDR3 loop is CSAPRQRETQYF. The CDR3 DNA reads TGCAGTGCACCCCGACAGAGGGAGACCCAGTACTTC.

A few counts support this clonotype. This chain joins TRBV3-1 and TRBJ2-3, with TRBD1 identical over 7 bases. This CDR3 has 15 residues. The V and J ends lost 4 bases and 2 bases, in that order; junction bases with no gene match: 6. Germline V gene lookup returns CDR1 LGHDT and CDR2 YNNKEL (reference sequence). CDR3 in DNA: TGTGCCAGCAGCCTCTCACAGGGGAACACAGATACGCAGTATTTT. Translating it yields CASSLSQGNTDTQYF.

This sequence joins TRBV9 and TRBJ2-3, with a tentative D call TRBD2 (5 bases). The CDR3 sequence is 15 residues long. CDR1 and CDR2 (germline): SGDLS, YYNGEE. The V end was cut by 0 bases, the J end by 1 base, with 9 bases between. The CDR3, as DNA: TGTGCCAGCAGCGTAGTGGACGGGGGCACAGATACGCAGTATTTT. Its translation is CASSVVDGGTDTQYF.

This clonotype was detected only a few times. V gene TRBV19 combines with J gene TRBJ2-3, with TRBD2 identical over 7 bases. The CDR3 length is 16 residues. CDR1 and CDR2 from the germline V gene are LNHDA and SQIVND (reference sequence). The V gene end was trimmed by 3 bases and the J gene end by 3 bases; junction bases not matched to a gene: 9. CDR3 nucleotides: TGTGCCAGTAGTATCGGGACTACAAGGGAAACAGATACGCAGTATTTT. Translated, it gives CASSIGTTRETDTQYF.

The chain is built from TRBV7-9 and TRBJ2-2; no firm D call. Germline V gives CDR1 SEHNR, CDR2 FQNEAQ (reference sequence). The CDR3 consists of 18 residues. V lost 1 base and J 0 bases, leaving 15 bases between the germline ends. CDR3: CASSLGQTPSANTGELFF. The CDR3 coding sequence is TGTGCCAGCAGCTTAGGTCAGACCCCAAGCGCGAACACCGGGGAGCTGTTTTTT.

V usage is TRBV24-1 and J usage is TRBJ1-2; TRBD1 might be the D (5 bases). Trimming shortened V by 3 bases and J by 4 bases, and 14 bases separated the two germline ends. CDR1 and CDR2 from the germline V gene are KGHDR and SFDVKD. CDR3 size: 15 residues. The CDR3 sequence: CATSDVGGTIYGYTF. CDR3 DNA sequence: TGTGCCACCAGTGATGTGGGGGGAACCATCTATGGCTACACCTTC.

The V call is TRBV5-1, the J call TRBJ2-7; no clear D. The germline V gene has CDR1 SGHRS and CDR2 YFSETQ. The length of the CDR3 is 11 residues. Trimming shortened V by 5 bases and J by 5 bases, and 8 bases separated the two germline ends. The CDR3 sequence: CASREGNEQYF. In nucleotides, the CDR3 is TGCGCCAGCAGAGAAGGGAACGAGCAGTACTTC.

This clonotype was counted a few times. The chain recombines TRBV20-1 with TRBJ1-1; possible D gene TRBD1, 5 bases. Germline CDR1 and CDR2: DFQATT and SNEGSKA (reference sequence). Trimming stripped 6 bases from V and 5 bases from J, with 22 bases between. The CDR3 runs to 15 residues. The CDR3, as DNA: TGCAGTGCCGTTTTGTTAAGAGGGGTCCGGACTGAAGCTTTCTTT. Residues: CSAVLLRGVRTEAFF.

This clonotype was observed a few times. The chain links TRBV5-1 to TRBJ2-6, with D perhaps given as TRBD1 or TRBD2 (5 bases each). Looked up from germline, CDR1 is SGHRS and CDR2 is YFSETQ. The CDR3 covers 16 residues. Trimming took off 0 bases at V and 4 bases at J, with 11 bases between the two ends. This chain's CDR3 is CASSLEGDPGANVLTF. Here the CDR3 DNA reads TGCGCCAGCAGCTTGGAAGGGGACCCCGGGGCCAACGTCCTGACTTTC.

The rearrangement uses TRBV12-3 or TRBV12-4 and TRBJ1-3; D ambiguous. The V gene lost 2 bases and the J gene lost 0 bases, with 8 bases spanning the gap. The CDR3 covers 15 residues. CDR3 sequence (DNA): TGTGCCAGCAGTTTAAGCACCTACTCTGGAAACACCATATATTTT. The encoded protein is CASSLSTYSGNTIYF.

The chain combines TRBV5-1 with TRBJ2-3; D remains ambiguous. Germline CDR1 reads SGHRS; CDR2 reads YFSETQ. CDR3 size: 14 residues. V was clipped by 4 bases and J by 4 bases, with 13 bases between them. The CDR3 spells CASSIGGIADTQYF. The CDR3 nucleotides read TGCGCCAGCAGCATCGGCGGAATTGCAGATACGCAGTATTTT. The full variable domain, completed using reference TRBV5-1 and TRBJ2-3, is KAGVTQTPRYLIKTRGQQVTLSCSPISGHRSVSWYQQTPGQGLQFLFEYFSETQRNKGNFPGRFSGRQFSNSRSEMNVSTLELGDSALYLCASSIGGIADTQYFGPGTRLTVL.

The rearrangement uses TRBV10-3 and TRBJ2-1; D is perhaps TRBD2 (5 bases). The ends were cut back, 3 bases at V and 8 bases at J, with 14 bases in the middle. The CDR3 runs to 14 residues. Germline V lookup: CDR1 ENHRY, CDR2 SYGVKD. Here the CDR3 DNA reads TGTGCCATCAGTGACGGGGATGTAAATGATGAGCAGTTCTTC. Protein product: CAISDGDVNDEQFF.

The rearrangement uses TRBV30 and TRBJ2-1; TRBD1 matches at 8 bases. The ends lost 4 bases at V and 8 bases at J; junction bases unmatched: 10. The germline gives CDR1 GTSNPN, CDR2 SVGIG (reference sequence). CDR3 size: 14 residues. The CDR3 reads CAWTGRTGWDEQFF. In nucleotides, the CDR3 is TGTGCCTGGACGGGGAGGACAGGGTGGGATGAGCAGTTCTTC.

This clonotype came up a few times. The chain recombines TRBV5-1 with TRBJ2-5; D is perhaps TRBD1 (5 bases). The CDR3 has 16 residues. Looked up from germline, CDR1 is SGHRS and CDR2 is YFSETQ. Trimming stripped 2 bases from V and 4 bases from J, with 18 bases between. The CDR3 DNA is TGCGCCAGCAGCTTATCCTCAGGGAAGATGGGAGAGACCCAGTACTTC. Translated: CASSLSSGKMGETQYF.

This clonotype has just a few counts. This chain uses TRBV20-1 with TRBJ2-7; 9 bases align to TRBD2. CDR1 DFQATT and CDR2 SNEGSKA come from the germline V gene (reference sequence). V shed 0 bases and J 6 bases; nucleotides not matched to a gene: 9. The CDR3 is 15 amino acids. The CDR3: CSARELAGVSSEQYF. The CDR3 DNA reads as TGCAGTGCTAGAGAATTAGCGGGAGTATCATCCGAGCAGTACTTC.

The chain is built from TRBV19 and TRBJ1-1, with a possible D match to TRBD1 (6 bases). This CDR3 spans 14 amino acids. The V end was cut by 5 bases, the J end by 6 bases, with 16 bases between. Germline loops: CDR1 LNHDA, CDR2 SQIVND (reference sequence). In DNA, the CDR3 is TGTGCCAGTAGTGTGACAGGTCTGGGGGCTGAAGCTTTCTTT. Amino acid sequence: CASSVTGLGAEAFF. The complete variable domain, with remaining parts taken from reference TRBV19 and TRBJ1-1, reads DGGITQSPKYLFRKEGQNVTLSCEQNLNHDAMYWYRQDPGQGLRLIYYSQIVNDFQKGDIAEGYSVSREKKESFPLTVTSAQKNPTAFYLCASSVTGLGAEAFFGQGTRLTVV.

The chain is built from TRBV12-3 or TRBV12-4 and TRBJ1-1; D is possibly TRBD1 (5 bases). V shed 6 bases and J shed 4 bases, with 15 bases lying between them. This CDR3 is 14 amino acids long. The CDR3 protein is CASRIAGFSTEAFF. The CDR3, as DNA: TGTGCCAGCAGAATAGCAGGGTTTAGCACTGAAGCTTTCTTT.

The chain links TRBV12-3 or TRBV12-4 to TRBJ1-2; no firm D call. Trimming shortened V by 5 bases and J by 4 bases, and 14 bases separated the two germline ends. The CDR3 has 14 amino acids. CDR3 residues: CASSPGGVSYGYTF. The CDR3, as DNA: TGTGCCAGCAGTCCCGGTGGGGTGTCCTATGGCTACACCTTC.

DNA of the CDR3: TGTGCCAGCAGTTTGCACGGGCCCACTAACTATGGCTACACCTTC. Protein product: CASSLHGPTNYGYTF. The chain uses TRBV6-5 and TRBJ1-2; D unclear. The germline CDR1 and CDR2 sequences are MNHEY and SVGAGI. The CDR3 runs 15 residues. Between the trimmed V and J ends, which lost 4 bases and 0 bases, there was a span of 12 bases.

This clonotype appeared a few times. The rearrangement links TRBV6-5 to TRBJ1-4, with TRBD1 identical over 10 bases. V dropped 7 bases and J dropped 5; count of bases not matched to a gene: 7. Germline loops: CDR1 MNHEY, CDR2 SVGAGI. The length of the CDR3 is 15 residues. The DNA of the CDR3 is TGTGCCAGCAAGTATGACAGGGGGCTAAATGAAAAACTGTTTTTT. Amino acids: CASKYDRGLNEKLFF.

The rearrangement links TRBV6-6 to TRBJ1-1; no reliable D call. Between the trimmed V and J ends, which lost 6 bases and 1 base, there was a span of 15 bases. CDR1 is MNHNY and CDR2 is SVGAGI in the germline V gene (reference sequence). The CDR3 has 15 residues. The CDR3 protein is CASRPMEPRNTEAFF. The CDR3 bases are TGTGCCAGCAGACCTATGGAGCCCCGGAACACTGAAGCTTTCTTT.

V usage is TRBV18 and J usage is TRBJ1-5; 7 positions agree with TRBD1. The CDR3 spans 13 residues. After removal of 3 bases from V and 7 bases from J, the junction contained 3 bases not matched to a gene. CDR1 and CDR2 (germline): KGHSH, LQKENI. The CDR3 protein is CASSPQGDQPQHF. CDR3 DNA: TGTGCCAGCTCACCGCAGGGGGACCAGCCCCAGCATTTT. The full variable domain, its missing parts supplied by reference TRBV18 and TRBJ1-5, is NAGVMQNPRHLVRRRGQEARLRCSPMKGHSHVYWYRQLPEEGLKFMVYLQKENIIDESGMPKERFSAEFPKEGPSILRIQQVVRGDSAAYFCASSPQGDQPQHFGDGTRLSIL.

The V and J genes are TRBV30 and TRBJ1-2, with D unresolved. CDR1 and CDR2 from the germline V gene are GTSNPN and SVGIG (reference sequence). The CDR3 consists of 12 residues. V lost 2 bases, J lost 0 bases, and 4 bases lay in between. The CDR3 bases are TGTGCCTGGAGTTCAGCTAACTATGGCTACACCTTC. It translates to CAWSSANYGYTF.

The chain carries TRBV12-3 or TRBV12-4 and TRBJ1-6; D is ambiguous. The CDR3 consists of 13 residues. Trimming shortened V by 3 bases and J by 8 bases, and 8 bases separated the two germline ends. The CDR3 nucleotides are TGTGCCAGCAGTTTTTTTGAGGATTCACCCCTCCACTTT. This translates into CASSFFEDSPLHF.

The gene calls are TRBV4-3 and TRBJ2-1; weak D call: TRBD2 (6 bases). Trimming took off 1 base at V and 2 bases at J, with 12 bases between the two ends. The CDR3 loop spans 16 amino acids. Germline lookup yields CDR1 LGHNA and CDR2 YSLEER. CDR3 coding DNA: TGCGCCAGCAGCCAAGGGGGCGGGATTACCTACAATGAGCAGTTCTTC. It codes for CASSQGGGITYNEQFF.

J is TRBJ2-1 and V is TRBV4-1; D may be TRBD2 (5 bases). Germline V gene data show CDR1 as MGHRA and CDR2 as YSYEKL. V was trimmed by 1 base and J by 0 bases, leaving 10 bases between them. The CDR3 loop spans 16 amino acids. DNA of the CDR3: TGCGCCAGCAGCCAAGTTGTCACTAGCTCCTACAATGAGCAGTTCTTC. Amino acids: CASSQVVTSSYNEQFF.

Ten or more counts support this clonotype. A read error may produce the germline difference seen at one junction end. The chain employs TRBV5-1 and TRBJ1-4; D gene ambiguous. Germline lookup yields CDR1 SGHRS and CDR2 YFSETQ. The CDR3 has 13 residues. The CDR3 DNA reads TGTGCCAGCAGCTTAGAAGGCGGCGAAAAACTGTTTTTT. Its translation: CASSLEGGEKLFF.

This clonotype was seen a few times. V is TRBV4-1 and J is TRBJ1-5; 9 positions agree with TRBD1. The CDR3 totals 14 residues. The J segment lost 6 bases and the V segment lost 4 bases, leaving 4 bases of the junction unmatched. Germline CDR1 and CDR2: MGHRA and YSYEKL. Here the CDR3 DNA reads TGCGCCAGCAGCCGACAGGGGGAGGGTCAGCCCCAGCATTTT. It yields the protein CASSRQGEGQPQHF.

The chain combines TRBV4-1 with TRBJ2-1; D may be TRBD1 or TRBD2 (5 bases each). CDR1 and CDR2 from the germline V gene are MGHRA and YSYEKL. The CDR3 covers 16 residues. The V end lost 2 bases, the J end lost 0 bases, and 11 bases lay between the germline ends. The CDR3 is CASSQYRDRSYNEQFF. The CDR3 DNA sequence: TGCGCCAGCAGCCAATACCGGGACCGCTCCTACAATGAGCAGTTCTTC.

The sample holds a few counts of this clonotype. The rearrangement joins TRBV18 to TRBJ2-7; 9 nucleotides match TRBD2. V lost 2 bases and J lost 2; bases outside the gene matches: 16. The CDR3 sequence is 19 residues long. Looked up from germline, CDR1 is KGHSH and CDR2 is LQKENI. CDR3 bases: TGTGCCAGCTCACCAACCCACCTAGCGTCGGGCGGGAGGGCCTACGAGCAGTACTTC. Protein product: CASSPTHLASGGRAYEQYF.

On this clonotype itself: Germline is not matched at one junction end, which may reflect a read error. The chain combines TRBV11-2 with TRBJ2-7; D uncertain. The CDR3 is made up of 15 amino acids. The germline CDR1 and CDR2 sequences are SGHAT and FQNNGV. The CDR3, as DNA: TGTTCCAGCAGCTTAGACGCGGCGGTTTCCTACGAGCAGTACTTC. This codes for CSSSLDAAVSYEQYF. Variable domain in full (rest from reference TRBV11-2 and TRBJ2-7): EAGVAQSPRYKIIEKRQSVAFWCNPISGHATLYWYQQILGQGPKLLIQFQNNGVVDDSQLPKDRFSAERLKGVDSTLKIQPAKLEDSAVYLCSSSLDAAVSYEQYFGPGTRLTVT.